This T cell receptor beta chain originates from a study of human T cells and chemical hapten exposure. TCRdb itself ran the RACE reads through MiXCR, one entry per CDR3 protein. The repertoire consists of roughly 200,000 distinct CDR3 sequences, with roughly a quarter occurring once and the leading ten covering over 2%. CDR3 length: 16 residues. CDR1 is LGHDT and CDR2 is YNNKEL in the germline V gene (reference sequence). J lost 7 bases, V lost 5 bases, and 15 bases had no gene match. Time point specified: patch test 3, about 24 weeks after DPC sensitization. Sample treatment: therapeutic diphenylcyclopropenone sensitization with weekly scalp DPC.

V usage is TRBV3-1 and J usage is TRBJ2-5, with TRBD1 matching 8 bases. This clonotype was sampled from a woman in her thirties or forties with alopecia areata. Some clones in this sample may be carry-over from other donors' samples. This sample comprised whole blood, obtained in connection with sensitization to the hapten diphenylcyclopropenone (DPC). This CDR3 reads CASSTRHRQGAGTQYF. The DNA of the CDR3 is TGTGCCAGCAGCACTCGCCACCGGCAGGGGGCGGGGACCCAGTACTTC.